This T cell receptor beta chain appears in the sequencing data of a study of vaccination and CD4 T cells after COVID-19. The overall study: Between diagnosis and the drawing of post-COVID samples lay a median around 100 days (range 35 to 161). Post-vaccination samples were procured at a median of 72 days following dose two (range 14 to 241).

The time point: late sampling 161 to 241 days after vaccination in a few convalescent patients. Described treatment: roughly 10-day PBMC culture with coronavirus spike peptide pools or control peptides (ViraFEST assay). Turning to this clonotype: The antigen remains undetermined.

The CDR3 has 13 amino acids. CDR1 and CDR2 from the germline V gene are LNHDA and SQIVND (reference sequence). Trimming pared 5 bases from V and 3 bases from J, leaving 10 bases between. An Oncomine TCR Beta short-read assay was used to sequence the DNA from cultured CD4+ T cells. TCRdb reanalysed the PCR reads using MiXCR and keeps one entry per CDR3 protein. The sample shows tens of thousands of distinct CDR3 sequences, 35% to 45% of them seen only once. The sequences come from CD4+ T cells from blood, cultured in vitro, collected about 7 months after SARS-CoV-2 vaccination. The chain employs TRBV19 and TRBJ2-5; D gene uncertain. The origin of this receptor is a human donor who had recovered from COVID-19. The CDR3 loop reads CASSYGREETQYF. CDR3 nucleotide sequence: TGTGCCAGTAGTTACGGAAGGGAAGAGACCCAGTACTTC.